Following are 22 T cell receptor beta chains from one sample sequenced in a study of blood T cells in healthy people across ages. A second PCR of roughly 7 to 11 cycles used a sample-barcoded 5' primer and a J-beta primer mix. TCRdb recomputed calls from the 5' RACE reads with MiXCR, one row per CDR3 protein. The sample includes around 870,000 distinct CDR3 sequences, 25% to 35% seen only once; the top ten take around a sixth. The sample was blood. These receptors originate from a woman of 80 years or more in good health.

This clonotype was recorded a few times. One base away lies a much larger clone, so this may be a sequencing read error. The V and J genes are TRBV7-2 and TRBJ2-7; TRBD2 agrees at 7 bases. This CDR3 contains 14 residues. Germline-derived CDR1 and CDR2 are SGHTA and FQGNSA. Trimming at V came to 3 bases and at J to 9 bases, leaving 11 bases not matched to a gene. For the CDR3, the DNA is TGTGCCAGCAGCTTGGGGGGGTTCAGATCTGGGCAGTACTTC. As protein: CASSLGGFRSGQYF.

As for this clonotype: This may stem from a read error, because a much larger clone lies one nucleotide away. The chain has TRBV2 and TRBJ1-2, with D perhaps matching TRBD1 (5 bases). Germline CDR1 SNHLY, CDR2 FYNNEI. This CDR3 is built from 11 residues. The CDR3 nucleotides read TGTGCCGGCAGGGCAATTGATGGCTACACCTTC. It codes for CAGRAIDGYTF. Full variable domain (missing parts from reference TRBV2 and TRBJ1-2): EPEVTQTPSHQVTQMGQEVILRCVPISNHLYFYWYRQILGQKVEFLVSFYNNEISEKSEIFDDQFSVERPDGSNFTLKIRSTKLEDSAMYFCAGRAIDGYTFGSGTRLTVV.

This clonotype was recorded a few times. This chain joins TRBV12-3 or TRBV12-4 and TRBJ1-5, with a weak D call TRBD1 (6 bases). V was shortened by 4 bases and J by 9 bases, with 13 bases between the two germline ends. The CDR3 consists of 13 residues. The CDR3 DNA reads as TGTGCCAGCAGTTCCAGTAGCAGGGGGCCCCAGCATTTT. Translation gives CASSSSSRGPQHF.

The chain employs TRBV15 and TRBJ2-7; 9 bases fit TRBD1. The CDR3 has 15 residues. Germline loops: CDR1 LNHNV, CDR2 YYDKDF (reference sequence). After removal of 0 bases from V and 9 bases from J, the junction contained 9 bases not matched to a gene. CDR3 bases: TGTGCCACCAGCAGAGATATGGGACAGGGATCTCCGCAGTACTTC. This gives the protein CATSRDMGQGSPQYF.

This clonotype showed up just once. A read error is possible here, since a much larger clone lies one base away. The CDR3 is CASSQVGPGWGQETQYF. CDR3 bases: TGCGCCAGCAGCCAAGTCGGCCCAGGGTGGGGCCAAGAGACCCAGTACTTC. V gene TRBV4-3 combines with J gene TRBJ2-5; tentative D call: TRBD1 (5 bases). Per the germline V gene, CDR1 is LGHNA and CDR2 is YSLEER. V was trimmed by 1 base and J by 1 base, leaving 16 bases between them. This CDR3 comprises 17 residues.

This clonotype was recorded many times. The chain carries TRBV30 and TRBJ1-2; tentatively, D is TRBD1 (6 bases). V was trimmed by 2 bases and J by 4 bases, leaving 14 bases between them. Germline CDR1 GTSNPN, CDR2 SVGIG (reference sequence). The CDR3 loop spans 14 amino acids. The CDR3 DNA sequence: TGTGCCTGGAGTACCTTGGGGGCTTCCTATGGCTACACCTTC. Translation: CAWSTLGASYGYTF.

This clonotype was counted between two and nine times. The chain is built from TRBV6-6 and TRBJ1-6, with a weak D call TRBD1 (5 bases). With 7 bases removed from V and 7 bases from J, the gap between germline ends came to 11 bases. The CDR3 contains 13 residues. Looked up from germline, CDR1 is MNHNY and CDR2 is SVGAGI (reference sequence). As DNA, the CDR3 is TGTGCCAGCATGGGGACTGGAAATTCACCCCTCCACTTT. Translation gives CASMGTGNSPLHF.

The CDR3 DNA is TGTGCCAGCAGCGTAAGCACAGTCTCAGGGGCCAACGTCCTGACTTTC. This gives the protein CASSVSTVSGANVLTF. The chain recombines TRBV7-2 with TRBJ2-6; D gene unclear. Germline V lookup: CDR1 SGHTA, CDR2 FQGNSA. CDR3 length: 16 residues. V shed 5 bases and J shed 4 bases, with 15 bases lying between them. The variable domain in full, with the rest retrieved from reference TRBV7-2 and TRBJ2-6, is GAGVSQSPSNKVTEKGKDVELRCDPISGHTALYWYRQSLGQGLEFLIYFQGNSAPDKSGLPSDRFSAERTGGSVSTLTIQRTQQEDSAVYLCASSVSTVSGANVLTFGAGSRLTVL.

This clonotype showed up many times. A much larger clone differs by one base, so this may be a read error. The V call is TRBV7-2, the J call TRBJ2-5; possibly TRBD2 for D (6 bases). This CDR3 region has 14 residues. Trimming cost V 4 bases and J 5 bases, with 14 bases left between them. Per the germline V gene, CDR1 is SGHTA and CDR2 is FQGNSA. CDR3 sequence reads: CASSWSREAETQYF. The CDR3 bases are TGTGCCAGCAGCTGGAGTAGGGAGGCTGAGACCCAGTACTTC.

The chain combines TRBV29-1 with TRBJ2-3, with 16 positions matching TRBD2. With 6 bases clipped from V and 6 bases from J, the junction kept 9 bases outside the gene matches. CDR1 and CDR2 from the germline V gene are SQVTM and ANQGSEA. This CDR3 region has 16 residues. CDR3 residues: CSVRKGTSGGGDTQYF. CDR3 DNA sequence: TGCAGCGTCAGAAAGGGGACTAGCGGGGGGGGGGATACGCAGTATTTT.

This clonotype was found many times. This sequence joins TRBV7-2 and TRBJ1-1, with unresolved D. V gave up 2 bases and J gave up 1 base, with 5 bases separating them. The CDR3 runs to 13 residues. CDR1 SGHTA and CDR2 FQGNSA come from the germline V gene. This CDR3 is CASSLWTNTEAFF. CDR3 coding DNA: TGTGCCAGCAGCTTATGGACGAACACTGAAGCTTTCTTT.

Note on this clonotype: A read error may be the cause here, since a much bigger clone is one base away. This rearrangement joins TRBV12-3 or TRBV12-4 to TRBJ2-7, with a possible D match to TRBD2 (6 bases). The CDR3 totals 14 residues. V was shortened by 7 bases and J by 7 bases, with 20 bases between the two germline ends. CDR3 bases: TGTGCCAGCACTTCTTTGGGGGGAAACAATGAGCAGTACTTC. This codes for CASTSLGGNNEQYF.

About this clonotype itself: Just one base apart from a much larger clone, this may be a read error. The rearrangement joins TRBV7-8 to TRBJ2-5, with a possible D match to TRBD1 (5 bases). The J call is in doubt because the DNA end fits TRBJ2-7 better. In germline, CDR1 is SGHVS, CDR2 FQNEAQ. CDR3 length equals 15 residues. CDR3 DNA: TGTGCCAGCGGCTTAGGGTGGCAGGGAATTGACGAGCAGTACTTC. Its protein product is CASGLGWQGIDEQYF.

The J gene is TRBJ2-6, the V gene TRBV7-9, with TRBD1 matching over 10 bases. J lost 2 bases, V lost 5 bases, and 9 bases had no gene match. The CDR3 is 18 amino acids. In germline, CDR1 is SEHNR, CDR2 FQNEAQ (reference sequence). CDR3 loop: CASSRVRGQGTGANVLTF. The CDR3 nucleotides are TGTGCCAGCAGCCGCGTGAGGGGACAGGGGACTGGGGCCAACGTCCTGACTTTC.

The V gene is TRBV28, the J gene TRBJ2-7, with a weak D call TRBD2 (5 bases). Germline CDR1 is MDHEN and CDR2 is SYDVKM. This CDR3 has 13 amino acids. V was cut by 5 bases and J by 4 bases, with 12 bases left in between. For the CDR3, the DNA is TGTGCCAGCAGTAGAGGGTCCCTTTACGAGCAGTACTTC. Its protein product is CASSRGSLYEQYF. Full variable domain (missing parts from reference TRBV28 and TRBJ2-7): DVKVTQSSRYLVKRTGEKVFLECVQDMDHENMFWYRQDPGLGLRLIYFSYDVKMKEKGDIPEGYSVSREKKERFSLILESASTNQTSMYLCASSRGSLYEQYFGPGTRLTVT.

This clonotype has only a few counts. This may come from a read error, since a much larger clone is one base off. The chain carries TRBV20-1 and TRBJ2-6, with D hard to call. Between the trimmed V and J ends, which lost 5 bases and 0 bases, there was a span of 17 bases. This CDR3 is 17 amino acids long. Germline V lookup: CDR1 DFQATT, CDR2 SNEGSKA (reference sequence). DNA of the CDR3: TGCAGTGCTGGAGCTGGAATTATGCACTCTGGGGCCAACGTCCTGACTTTC. Protein: CSAGAGIMHSGANVLTF.

This clonotype occurred many times. The chain has TRBV14 and TRBJ2-3; the match to TRBD2 covers 7 bases. Germline V gene data show CDR1 as SGHDN and CDR2 as FVKESK. The V segment lost 1 base and the J segment 5 bases; nucleotides outside the gene matches: 9. This CDR3 contains 16 residues. CDR3 bases: TGTGCCAGCAGCCAAGTAGGTGGCGGGGGAGGAGATACGCAGTATTTT. It translates to CASSQVGGGGGDTQYF.

This clonotype was detected only once. This chain connects TRBV7-6 to TRBJ2-1; the match to TRBD2 covers 12 bases. V was pared by 7 bases and J by 1 base, with 2 bases of the junction left unmatched. This CDR3 has 15 residues. Germline V gene sequence: CDR1 SGHVS, CDR2 FNYEAQ. Here the CDR3 reads CASNLAGGSYNEQFF. In DNA, the CDR3 is TGTGCCAGCAACCTAGCGGGGGGGTCCTACAATGAGCAGTTCTTC.

The chain employs TRBV21-1 and TRBJ1-3. TRBV21-1 is listed as a pseudogene. CDR3 length: 16 residues. The CDR3 loop is CASSKGRWSSGNTIYF. CDR3 nucleotide sequence: TGTGCCAGCAGCAAAGGACGGTGGTCCTCTGGAAACACCATATATTTT.

The genes are TRBV30 and TRBJ1-5; D is possibly TRBD1 (6 bases). With 0 bases removed from V and 6 bases from J, the gap between germline ends came to 12 bases. The germline gives CDR1 GTSNPN, CDR2 SVGIG (reference sequence). The length of the CDR3 is 14 residues. The CDR3 region is CAWSVLGGGQPQHF. CDR3 DNA: TGTGCCTGGAGTGTACTGGGGGGCGGTCAGCCCCAGCATTTT. Supplemented by reference TRBV30 and TRBJ1-5, the full variable domain reads SQTIHQWPATLVQPVGSPLSLECTVEGTSNPNLYWYRQAAGRGLQLLFYSVGIGQISSEVPQNLSASRPQDRQFILSSKKLLLSDSGFYLCAWSVLGGGQPQHFGDGTRLSIL.

In its sample, this clonotype was seen many times. This chain uses TRBV7-2 with TRBJ2-1, with TRBD2 identical over 11 bases. Germline CDR1 reads SGHTA; CDR2 reads FQGNSA. This CDR3 comprises 14 residues. With 2 bases clipped from V and 8 bases from J, the junction kept 2 bases outside the gene matches. For the CDR3, the DNA is TGTGCCAGCAGCTTAACTAGCGGGGGCTATGAGCAGTTCTTC. Protein product: CASSLTSGGYEQFF.

This clonotype was picked up many times. Being one base from a much bigger clone, this may be a read error. The V and J genes are TRBV7-2 and TRBJ1-2, with 8 positions matching TRBD1. Germline V gives CDR1 SGHTA, CDR2 FQGNSA. The CDR3 spans 13 residues. V lost 5 bases and J lost 8; bases outside the gene matches: 7. CDR3 bases: TGTGCCAGCAGCGCACAGGGGGGATACGGCTACACCTTC. Translated, it gives CASSAQGGYGYTF.